The 8 T cell receptor beta chains reported below all come from one sample, sequenced in a study of blood T cell repertoires in COVID-19. Assay: immunoSEQ multiplex PCR; the TCRdb copy retains only in-frame clones and omits some. The table lists approximately 240,000 clones, just under 85% of them singletons. The sequenced material came from peripheral blood. The receptors here all came from a man aged 45 to 65 with acute or convalescent COVID-19.

V and J are TRBV2 and TRBJ2-7, with D perhaps matching TRBD2 (5 bases). The V and J ends lost 0 bases and 7 bases respectively, with 10 bases between them. Germline-derived CDR1 and CDR2 are SNHLY and FYNNEI. The CDR3 is made up of 13 amino acids. CDR3 DNA sequence: TGTGCCAGCAGTGAAGCCGCGACGGGGGAGCAGTACTTC. It specifies CASSEAATGEQYF.

With regard to this clone: Relative to the germline gene, one junction end is altered; a read error may explain this. The chain recombines TRBV6-1 with TRBJ2-6; D may be TRBD1 (6 bases). This CDR3 contains 14 residues. From germline, CDR1 is MNHNS and CDR2 SASEGT. The CDR3 region is CASSEVAGVNVLTF. CDR3 in DNA: TGTGCCAGCAGTGAAGTGGCAGGGGTCAACGTCCTGACTTTC.

V gene TRBV5-1 combines with J gene TRBJ1-1; D might be TRBD1 (5 bases). Per the germline V gene, CDR1 is SGHRS and CDR2 is YFSETQ. Trimming stripped 3 bases from V and 7 bases from J, with 10 bases between. The CDR3 length is 12 residues. In nucleotides, the CDR3 is TGCGCCAGCAGCTATCAGGGTATTGAAGCTTTCTTT. Translated, it gives CASSYQGIEAFF. The whole variable domain, remainder taken from reference TRBV5-1 and TRBJ1-1, is KAGVTQTPRYLIKTRGQQVTLSCSPISGHRSVSWYQQTPGQGLQFLFEYFSETQRNKGNFPGRFSGRQFSNSRSEMNVSTLELGDSALYLCASSYQGIEAFFGQGTRLTVV.

CDR3 nucleotide sequence: TGTGCCAGCAGCTCGCGGGGGACCGGGGAGCTGTTTTTT. It yields the protein CASSSRGTGELFF. The rearrangement uses TRBV7-2 and TRBJ2-2; 7 bases are shared with TRBD2. The germline gives CDR1 SGHTA, CDR2 FQGNSA. The CDR3 runs to 13 residues. Trimming at V came to 4 bases and at J to 5 bases, leaving 1 base not matched to a gene. Together with reference TRBV7-2 and TRBJ2-2, the CDR3 gives the full variable domain: GAGVSQSPSNKVTEKGKDVELRCDPISGHTALYWYRQSLGQGLEFLIYFQGNSAPDKSGLPSDRFSAERTGGSVSTLTIQRTQQEDSAVYLCASSSRGTGELFFGEGSRLTVL.

The rearrangement joins TRBV7-9 to TRBJ1-3, with D unclear. The V end lost 3 bases, the J end lost 0 bases, and 6 bases lay between the germline ends. CDR1 is SEHNR, CDR2 FQNEAQ, per germline (reference sequence). The CDR3 loop spans 14 amino acids. DNA for the CDR3: TGTGCCAGCAGCTTGGAGGTCTCTGGAAACACCATATATTTT. It specifies CASSLEVSGNTIYF.

The genes are TRBV7-6 and TRBJ1-2; D perhaps matches TRBD1 (6 bases). Trimming shortened V by 5 bases and J by 8 bases, and 15 bases separated the two germline ends. The CDR3 covers 13 residues. From germline, CDR1 is SGHVS and CDR2 FNYEAQ. Here the CDR3 reads CASSRGGARGYTF. In nucleotides, the CDR3 is TGTGCCAGCAGCCGAGGGGGGGCGCGGGGCTACACCTTC.

This rearrangement joins TRBV28 to TRBJ2-1; D may be TRBD2 (6 bases). The V gene lost 2 bases and the J gene lost 1 base, with 12 bases spanning the gap. CDR1 is MDHEN, CDR2 SYDVKM, per germline. CDR3 length: 16 residues. The CDR3 bases are TGTGCCAGCAGTTTACGACTAGGAGAGTCCTACAATGAGCAGTTCTTC. Its translation is CASSLRLGESYNEQFF. Using reference TRBV28 and TRBJ2-1 for the parts outside the CDR3, the full variable domain is DVKVTQSSRYLVKRTGEKVFLECVQDMDHENMFWYRQDPGLGLRLIYFSYDVKMKEKGDIPEGYSVSREKKERFSLILESASTNQTSMYLCASSLRLGESYNEQFFGPGTRLTVL.

V is TRBV9 and J is TRBJ1-4, with TRBD1 matching over 7 bases. The ends lost 3 bases at V and 3 bases at J; junction bases unmatched: 2. The CDR3 has 14 residues. Germline CDR1 is SGDLS and CDR2 is YYNGEE. The CDR3 coding sequence is TGTGCCAGCAGCGCGACAGGGTCTAATGAAAAACTGTTTTTT. Residues: CASSATGSNEKLFF.